This TCR beta chain was profiled in a study of OX40 agonist ivuxolimab in advanced cancers. On the study more broadly: Enrolled patients in dose escalation had cancers that were hepatocellular carcinoma, melanoma, renal cell or head and neck cancer. Overall study findings and caveats: Antigen targets of the expanded peripheral T cells went undetermined.

Profiled with immunoSEQ multiplex PCR; TCRdb holds only in-frame clones, not every one. The sample lists tens of thousands of clones, roughly nine tenths occurring once. Germline-derived CDR1 and CDR2 are WNHNN and SYGVQD (reference sequence). Trimming removed 8 bases from V and 0 bases from J, with 12 bases in between. The CDR3 contains 14 residues. A word on this clone: Its antigen is still unknown.

The V and J genes are TRBV10-1 and TRBJ2-3, with D possibly being TRBD1 (7 bases). The receptor's source is an adult with an advanced solid tumor such as melanoma, head and neck, liver or kidney cancer. Here the sequenced sample was CD4+ or CD8+ T cells sorted from blood, taken in a trial of the OX40 agonist ivuxolimab. The CDR3 here is CASPGGQSTDTQYF. The CDR3 nucleotides are TGCGCCAGCCCCGGGGGACAGAGCACAGATACGCAGTATTTT.